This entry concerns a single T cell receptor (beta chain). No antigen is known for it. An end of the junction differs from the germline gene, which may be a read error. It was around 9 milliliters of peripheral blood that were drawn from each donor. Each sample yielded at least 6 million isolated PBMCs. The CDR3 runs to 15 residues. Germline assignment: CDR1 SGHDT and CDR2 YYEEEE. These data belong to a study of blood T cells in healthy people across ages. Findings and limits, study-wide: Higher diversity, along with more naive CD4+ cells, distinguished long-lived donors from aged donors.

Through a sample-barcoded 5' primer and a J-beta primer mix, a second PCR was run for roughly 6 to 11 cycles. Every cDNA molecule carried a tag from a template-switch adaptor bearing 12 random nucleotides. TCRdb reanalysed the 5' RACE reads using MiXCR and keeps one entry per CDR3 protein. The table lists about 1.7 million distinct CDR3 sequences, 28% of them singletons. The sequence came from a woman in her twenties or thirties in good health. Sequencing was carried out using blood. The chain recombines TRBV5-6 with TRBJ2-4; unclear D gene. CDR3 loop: CSSSLGSIAKNIQYF. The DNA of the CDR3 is TGTTCCAGCAGCTTGGGGTCGATAGCCAAAAACATTCAGTACTTC.